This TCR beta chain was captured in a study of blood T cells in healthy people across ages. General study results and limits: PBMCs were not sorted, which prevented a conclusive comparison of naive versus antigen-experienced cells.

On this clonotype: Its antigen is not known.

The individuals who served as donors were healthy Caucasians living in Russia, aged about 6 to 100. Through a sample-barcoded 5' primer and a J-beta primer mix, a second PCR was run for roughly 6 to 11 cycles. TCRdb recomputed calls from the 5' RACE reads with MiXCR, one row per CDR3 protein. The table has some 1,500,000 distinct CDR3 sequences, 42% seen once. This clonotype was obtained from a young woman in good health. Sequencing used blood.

CDR3 amino acids: CASAAGGPDEQYF. In nucleotides, the CDR3 is TGTGCCAGCGCTGCGGGGGGGCCTGATGAGCAGTACTTC. The chain combines TRBV9 with TRBJ2-7; TRBD2 matches at 9 bases. The CDR3 sequence is 13 residues long. Unmatched junction bases numbered 9, after V lost 7 bases and J lost 7 bases. Germline loops: CDR1 SGDLS, CDR2 YYNGEE.